This TCR gamma chain was captured in a study of γδ T cells in repeated Plasmodium falciparum infection. Germline V CDR1 and CDR2: GITISATS, ISYDGTV (reference sequence). This CDR3 contains 15 residues. Vgamma9/Vdelta2+ and Vdelta2-negative gammadelta T cells were flow-sorted from PBMC for bulk sequencing. In its sample, this clone was seen many times. This likely came from a read error, as a far larger clone is one base away. Other nucleotide sequences from this sample produce the same CDR3. TCRdb fed the multiplex PCR reads into CATT to redo clone calling. The table shows roughly 13,000 gamma-chain clones, with roughly 1.7% occurring only once.

V usage is TRGV9 and J usage is TRGJP. The source material was gamma-delta T cells from blood. This TCR came from a pool of human donors (malaria-infected and uninfected, not separated). The CDR3 region has the DNA TGTGCCTTGTGGGAGGAAGAGCTGGGCAAAAAAATCAAGGTATTT. This gives the protein CALWEEELGKKIKVF.